The source of this T cell receptor (beta chain) is a study of beta chain features in type 1 diabetes. General observations from the study: Patients and controls would share equally any PCR tilt toward shorter templates. High-TCR-expressing cells could be over-represented by cDNA sequencing. Across all four CD4+ subsets, people with type 1 diabetes showed modestly shorter TCRB CDR3s.

Germline V gene sequence: CDR1 GTSNPN, CDR2 SVGIG (reference sequence). The germline V and J ends were trimmed by 4 bases and 3 bases, with 16 bases remaining between them. This CDR3 is built from 15 residues. Sampling consisted of one heparinised blood draw per donor, averaging roughly 100 mL. Purities over 98% were achieved in all sorted populations. A word on this clone: Its antigen is currently unknown.

The investigators reverse transcribed all of the isolated RNA, so they sequenced expressed TCRB transcripts. The method was immunoSEQ multiplex PCR; TCRdb's version includes in-frame clones alone and lacks a portion of them. The sample has 680,000 or so clones, roughly an eighth seen once. This clonotype was sampled from a man aged 18 to 30 with type 1 diabetes. The chain uses TRBV30 and TRBJ2-1, with D perhaps being TRBD1 or TRBD2 (5 bases each). Sequencing was carried out using naive CD4+ T cells from blood. The CDR3 here is CAWNIRGSLYNEQFF. The CDR3 coding sequence is TGTGCCTGGAACATTCGGGGCAGCCTCTACAATGAGCAGTTCTTC.